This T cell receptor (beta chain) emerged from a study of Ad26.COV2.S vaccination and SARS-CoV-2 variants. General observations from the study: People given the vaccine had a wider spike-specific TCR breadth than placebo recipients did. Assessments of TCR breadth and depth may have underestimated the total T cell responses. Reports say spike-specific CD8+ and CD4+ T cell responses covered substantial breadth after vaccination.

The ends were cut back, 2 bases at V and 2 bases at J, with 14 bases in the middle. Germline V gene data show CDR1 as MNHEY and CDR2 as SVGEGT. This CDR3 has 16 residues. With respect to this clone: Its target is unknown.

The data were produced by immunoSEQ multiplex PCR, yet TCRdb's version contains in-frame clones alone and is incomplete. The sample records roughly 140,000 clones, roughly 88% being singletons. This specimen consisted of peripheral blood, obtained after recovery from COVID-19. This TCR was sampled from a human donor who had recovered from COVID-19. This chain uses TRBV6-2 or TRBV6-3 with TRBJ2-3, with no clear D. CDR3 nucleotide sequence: TGTGCCAGCAGTTACGCCTCCGGCCCGTACACAGATACGCAGTATTTT. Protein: CASSYASGPYTDTQYF.